These 2 T cell receptor beta chains were sequenced from one sample in a study of T cell changes during pregnancy in multiple sclerosis (dated by TCRdb to about 2019). The library was obtained by the immunoSEQ multiplex PCR assay. TCRdb obtained this table from immuneACCESS and retained in-frame rearrangements with V and J assigned. These tables miss some clones; where compared with another copy, unresolved V genes account for less than half of the shortfall, and the remainder is unexplained. This sample lists under 45,000 clones; approximately 92% were detected once. More than 0.6% of the sample rests with the top ten. The sequencing here drew on CD4+ T cells from peripheral blood mononuclear cells, taken in the first trimester of pregnancy. The receptors shown here come from a female donor with multiple sclerosis, enrolled in a pregnancy study.

In nucleotides, the CDR3 is TGCGCCAGCAGCGGCGGGACTTCCTATGGCTACACCTTC. Its translation: CASSGGTSYGYTF. The gene calls are TRBV5-1 and TRBJ1-2; maybe TRBD1 (5 bases). CDR3 size: 13 residues. The germline V gene has CDR1 SGHRS and CDR2 YFSETQ. The V end lost 4 bases, the J end lost 4 bases, and 11 bases lay between the germline ends.

This sequence joins TRBV9 and TRBJ2-7; TRBD2 matches at 7 bases. CDR3 length: 15 amino acids. Trimming removed 0 bases from V and 2 bases from J; junction bases left unmatched: 5. CDR1 is SGDLS, CDR2 YYNGEE, per germline. For the CDR3, the DNA is TGTGCCAGCAGCGTAGGTGTCGGGACTACCTACGAGCAGTACTTC. Its protein product is CASSVGVGTTYEQYF. Full variable domain (missing parts from reference TRBV9 and TRBJ2-7): DSGVTQTPKHLITATGQRVTLRCSPRSGDLSVYWYQQSLDQGLQFLIQYYNGEERAKGNILERFSAQQFPDLHSELNLSSLELGDSALYFCASSVGVGTTYEQYFGPGTRLTVT.